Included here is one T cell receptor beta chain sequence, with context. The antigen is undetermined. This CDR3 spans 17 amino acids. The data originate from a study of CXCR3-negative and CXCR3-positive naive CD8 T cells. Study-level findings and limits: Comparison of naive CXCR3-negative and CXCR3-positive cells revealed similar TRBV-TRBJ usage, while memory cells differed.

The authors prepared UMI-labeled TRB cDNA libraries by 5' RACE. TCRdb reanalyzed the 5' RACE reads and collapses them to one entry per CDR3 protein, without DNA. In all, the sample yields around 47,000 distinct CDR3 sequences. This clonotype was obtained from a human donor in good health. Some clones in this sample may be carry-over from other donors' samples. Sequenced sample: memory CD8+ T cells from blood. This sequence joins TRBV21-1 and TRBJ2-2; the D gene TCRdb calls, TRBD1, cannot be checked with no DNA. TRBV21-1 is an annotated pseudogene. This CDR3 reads CASSKVYRGLSPGELFF.